This T cell receptor beta chain was sequenced during a study of T cells expressing NK-cell markers. Findings and caveats of the study: What remained unclear was the HCMV specificity of expanded NKG2C+ T cell clones.

As concerns this clonotype: What it recognizes is unknown.

CDR1 LGHNA and CDR2 YSLEER come from the germline V gene. The CDR3 has 15 amino acids. Using the 5' RACE reads, TCRdb records one entry per CDR3 protein without DNA. The sample data list some 110,000 distinct CDR3 sequences. This chain links TRBV4-3 with TRBJ2-3; TCRdb reports TRBD1, a call that lacks DNA to check it against. This TCR was recovered from a woman aged 18 to 69 in good health. Sequences were obtained from blood T cells: a sorted CD56 or NKG2C T cell subset, CD4+ or CD8+ T cells, or bulk PBMC T cells (not recorded which). The CDR3 sequence is CASSQAWGGPDTQYF.